The 5 T cell receptor beta chains in this list originate from one sample, sequenced in a study of post-analysis software for immune sequencing data. Carried by the TCR beta cDNA libraries were unique molecular identifiers. MiXCR was run by TCRdb on the PCR reads, yielding one entry per CDR3 protein. The sample carries 740,000 or so distinct CDR3 sequences, approximately 53% recorded once. Whole-study findings and limits: The study found TRBV5-6, TRBV5-1 and TRBV20-1 among 5 or 6 TRBV segments more frequent in patients than controls.

No antigen is known for these receptors. Sequenced input: blood. The origin of the receptors is a girl between 5 and 17 years old with multiple sclerosis.

This clonotype was seen more than once but under ten times. The chain employs TRBV29-1 and TRBJ2-5; D may be TRBD2 (6 bases). Near its end, the DNA agrees better with TRBJ2-7, so the J call may be wrong. Germline loops: CDR1 SQVTM, CDR2 ANQGSEA. There are 12 residues in the CDR3. This chain's CDR3 is CSVEWGDYEQYF. CDR3 DNA sequence: TGCAGCGTTGAATGGGGGGACTACGAGCAGTACTTC.

The V and J genes are TRBV7-9 and TRBJ2-1, with 10 bases aligning to TRBD1. This CDR3 has 17 amino acids. Germline-derived CDR1 and CDR2 are SEHNR and FQNEAQ (reference sequence). Germline trimming cut 3 bases from V and 2 bases from J; bases unmatched to any gene: 7. The CDR3: CASSFVTGGSPYNEQFF. CDR3 DNA sequence: TGTGCCAGCAGCTTTGTGACAGGGGGCTCCCCCTACAATGAGCAGTTCTTC.

This clonotype has more than one count but fewer than ten. The rearrangement uses TRBV27 and TRBJ2-5, with 8 bases aligning to TRBD1. The V and J ends lost 6 bases and 5 bases, in that order; junction bases with no gene match: 11. The CDR3 extends over 15 amino acids. Germline V CDR1 and CDR2: MNHEY, SMNVEV (reference sequence). The CDR3 sequence is CASRRALDRVETQYF. The CDR3 nucleotides are TGTGCCAGCAGGCGGGCCTTGGACAGGGTGGAGACCCAGTACTTC.

V and J are TRBV13 and TRBJ1-4; 10 bases are shared with TRBD1. The ends lost 5 bases at V and 1 base at J; junction bases unmatched: 1. The CDR3 covers 15 residues. Germline V gives CDR1 PRHDT, CDR2 FYEKMQ (reference sequence). CDR3 nucleotide sequence: TGTGCCAGCAGCGGGGACAGGGGAACTAATGAAAAACTGTTTTTT. It translates to CASSGDRGTNEKLFF.

The rearrangement links TRBV10-3 to TRBJ2-7; TRBD2 matches at 11 bases. With V trimmed by 3 bases and J by 3 bases, 4 bases remained unmatched. CDR1 ENHRY and CDR2 SYGVKD come from the germline V gene. This CDR3 region has 15 residues. CDR3 amino acids: CAISDTSGRLYEQYF. In DNA form, the CDR3 reads TGTGCCATCAGTGATACTAGCGGGAGACTCTACGAGCAGTACTTC.